This is a list of T cell receptor beta chains from one sample in a study of cytomegalovirus exposure and HLA in healthy donors. Sequenced by immunoSEQ multiplex PCR; TCRdb stores in-frame clones only, minus some. Found here are about 110,000 clones, less than 85% of them singletons; the top ten hold about 2.3%. The sample taken for sequencing was PBMCs. These receptors all come from a man aged 18 to 30 in good health and CMV-seronegative. Each CDR3 is given with its conserved first and last residue. The size entry is marked missing in some rows and otherwise reads once, few, many or a size class.

v_gene | abundance | CDR3aa
TRBV29-1 | NA | CSVAGGAGGVTGELLF
TRBV4-2 | NA | CASSPRGRGPYAEAFF
TRBV7-9 | once | CASRPGGLIYNEQFF
TRBV6-1 | NA | CASSEWRAGELFF
TRBV28 | NA | CASSFGGAPRRETQYF
TRBV2 | NA | CASSGRILGKNIQYF
TRBV4-3 | NA | CASSQDGLVTYNEQFF
TRBV7-6 | NA | CASSLAGGGGTGTFYEQYF
TRBV6-5 | NA | CASRKAFSSYEQYF
TRBV7-2 | once | CASSLGSDPFYNEQFF
TRBV27 | few | CASSFGERYEQYF
TRBV11-3 | NA | CASSVTGAEQYF
TRBV5-1 | NA | CASSLEQGGYEQYF
TRBV9 | few | CASSVEQRTDTQYF
TRBV7-8 | NA | CASSSGAAVYEQYF
TRBV5-1 | few | CASSLVTSGYNEQFF
TRBV10-3 | few | CAISEAGGTEAFF
TRBV5-1 | NA | CASRATGMGEQYF
TRBV7-3 | NA | CASSLGQVPYEQYF
TRBV7-9 | few | CASSLPGTGFPRF
TRBV4-2 | NA | CASSQENSVYGYTF
TRBV6-1 | NA | CASRGTGGLKLFF
TRBV28 | NA | CASRSGERGTGFPETQYF
TRBV19 | few | CASSIGAVAGGINEQYF
TRBV5-8 | NA | CASSRRGVGSPLHF
TRBV6-9 | once | CASSYSDRGGRKTGSPLHF